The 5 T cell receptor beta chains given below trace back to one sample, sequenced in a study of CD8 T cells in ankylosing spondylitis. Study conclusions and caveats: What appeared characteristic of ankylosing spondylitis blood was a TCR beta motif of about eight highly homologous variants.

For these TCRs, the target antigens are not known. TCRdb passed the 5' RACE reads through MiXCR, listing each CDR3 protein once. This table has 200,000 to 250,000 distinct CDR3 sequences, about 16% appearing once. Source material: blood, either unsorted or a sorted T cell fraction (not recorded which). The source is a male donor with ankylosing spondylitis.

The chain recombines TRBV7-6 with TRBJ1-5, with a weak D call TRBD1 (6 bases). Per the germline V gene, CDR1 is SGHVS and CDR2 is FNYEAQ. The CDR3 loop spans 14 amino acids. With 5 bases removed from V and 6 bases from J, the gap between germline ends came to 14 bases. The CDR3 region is CASSPPGVGQPQHF. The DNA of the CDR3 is TGTGCCAGCAGCCCGCCAGGGGTCGGTCAGCCCCAGCATTTT.

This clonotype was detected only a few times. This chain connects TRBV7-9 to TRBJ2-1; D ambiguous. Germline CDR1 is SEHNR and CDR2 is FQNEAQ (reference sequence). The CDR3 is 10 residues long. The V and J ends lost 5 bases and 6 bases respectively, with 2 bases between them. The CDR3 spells CASSTNEQFF. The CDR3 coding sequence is TGTGCCAGCAGCACCAATGAGCAGTTCTTC.

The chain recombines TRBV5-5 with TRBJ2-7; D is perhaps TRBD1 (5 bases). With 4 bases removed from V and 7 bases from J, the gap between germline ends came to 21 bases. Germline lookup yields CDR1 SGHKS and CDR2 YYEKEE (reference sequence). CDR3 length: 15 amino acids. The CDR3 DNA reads TGTGCCAGCAGCCTCCAACACGCAGGGATTTTAGAGCAGTACTTC. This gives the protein CASSLQHAGILEQYF.

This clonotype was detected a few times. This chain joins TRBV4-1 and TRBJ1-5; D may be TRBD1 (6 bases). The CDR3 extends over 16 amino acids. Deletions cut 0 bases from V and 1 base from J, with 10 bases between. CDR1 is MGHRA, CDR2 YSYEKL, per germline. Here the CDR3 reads CASSQDEGGSNQPQHF. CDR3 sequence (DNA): TGCGCCAGCAGCCAAGATGAAGGGGGGAGCAATCAGCCCCAGCATTTT.

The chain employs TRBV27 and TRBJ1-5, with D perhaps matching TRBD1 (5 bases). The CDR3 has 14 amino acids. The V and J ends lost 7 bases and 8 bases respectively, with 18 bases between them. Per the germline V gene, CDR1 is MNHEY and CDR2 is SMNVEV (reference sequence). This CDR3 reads CASNGGGTDEPQHF. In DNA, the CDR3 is TGTGCCAGCAACGGTGGGGGAACGGATGAGCCCCAGCATTTT.